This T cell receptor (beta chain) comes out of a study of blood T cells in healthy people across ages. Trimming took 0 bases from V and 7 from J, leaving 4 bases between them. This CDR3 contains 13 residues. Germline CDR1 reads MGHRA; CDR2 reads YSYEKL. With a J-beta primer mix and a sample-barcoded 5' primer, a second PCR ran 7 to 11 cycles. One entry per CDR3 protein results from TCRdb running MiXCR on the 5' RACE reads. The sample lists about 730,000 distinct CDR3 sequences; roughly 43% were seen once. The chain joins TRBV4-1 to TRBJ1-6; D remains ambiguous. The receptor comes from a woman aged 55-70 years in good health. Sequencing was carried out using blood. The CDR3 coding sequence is TGCGCCAGCAGCCAAGATTACAATTCACCCCTCCACTTT. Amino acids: CASSQDYNSPLHF.